This TCR beta chain was sequenced for a study of T cell responses to AZD1222 COVID-19 vaccine. J lost 5 bases, V lost 3 bases, and 2 bases had no gene match. The CDR3 loop spans 13 amino acids. Germline V gene sequence: CDR1 LGHNA, CDR2 YSLEER. In the case of this clone: No antigen is known for it.

The study, taken as a whole, reports: Repertoire sampling happened only post peak T cell response. Donors were chiefly white British, with a greater number of females, and clonal diversity was perhaps underestimated. Spike-specific TCR breadth and depth were elevated following two AZD1222 doses. Baseline serostatus was positive in only five to seven AZD1222 recipients.

The protocol was immunoSEQ multiplex PCR, while the TCRdb copy is restricted to in-frame clones and leaves out a portion. The repertoire holds 130,000 or so clones, with approximately 90% as singletons. The V and J genes are TRBV4-3 and TRBJ2-5; 8 bases are shared with TRBD1. Sequencing was performed on peripheral blood, taken on day 0 of MenACWY control vaccination. This TCR was sampled from an adult in good health. CDR3 sequence: CASSQDRVETQYF. The CDR3 DNA sequence: TGCGCCAGCAGCCAGGACAGGGTTGAGACCCAGTACTTC.